Shown below are 27 T cell receptor beta chains from a single sample sequenced in a study of shared clonotypes between healthy human individuals. Sequencing used immunoSEQ multiplex PCR; TCRdb keeps in-frame clones, though not all of them. Here the sample spans 75,000 to 100,000 clones, around half being singletons. Sequencing was done on a sample of PBMCs. These receptors were taken from a woman in her thirties or forties in good health. Some clones in this sample may be carry-over from other donors' samples.

The chain carries TRBV2 and TRBJ1-5, with D possibly being TRBD1 (6 bases). The CDR3 loop spans 13 amino acids. V lost 3 bases and J 7 bases, leaving 10 bases between the germline ends. The germline V gene has CDR1 SNHLY and CDR2 FYNNEI. The CDR3: CASSDRGGQPQHF. DNA of the CDR3: TGTGCCAGCAGTGACCGGGGGGGCCAGCCCCAGCATTTT.

In regard to this clone: A far larger clone is one nucleotide away, so this likely arose from a read error. The same CDR3 arises from other DNA sequences in this sample as well. The rearrangement links TRBV9 to TRBJ2-3; no reliable D call. Germline values: CDR1 SGDLS, CDR2 YYNGEE. Trimming removed 3 bases from V and 6 bases from J, with 5 bases in between. The CDR3 consists of 11 residues. The CDR3 DNA reads TGTGCCAGCAGCGGATCGGATACGCAGTATTTT. Its translation: CASSGSDTQYF.

This clone came up many times. The V gene is TRBV30, the J gene TRBJ2-5, with TRBD1 matching over 7 bases. The CDR3 runs to 14 residues. Germline values: CDR1 GTSNPN, CDR2 SVGIG (reference sequence). V shed 3 bases and J 5 bases; nucleotides not matched to a gene: 9. The CDR3 sequence: CAWSQNRGTETQYF. The CDR3 DNA sequence: TGTGCCTGGAGCCAAAACAGGGGTACGGAGACCCAGTACTTC.

This chain links TRBV4-2 with TRBJ1-4; no clear D gene. The CDR3 is 12 amino acids. Germline V gene sequence: CDR1 LGHNA, CDR2 YNFKEQ. Trimming pared 5 bases from V and 6 bases from J, leaving 7 bases between. In DNA form, the CDR3 reads TGTGCCAGCAGCTCGACTGATGAAAAACTGTTTTTT. Protein sequence: CASSSTDEKLFF.

The J gene is TRBJ2-3, the V gene TRBV6-1; 9 bases are a match to TRBD1. Germline CDR1 and CDR2: MNHNS and SASEGT. The CDR3 runs to 13 residues. V lost 8 bases and J lost 5; bases outside the gene matches: 5. CDR3 in amino acids: CASAGTGKDTQYF. The CDR3 region has the DNA TGTGCCAGCGCCGGGACAGGGAAAGATACGCAGTATTTT.

The V gene is TRBV5-6, the J gene TRBJ2-7; 11 bases match TRBD1. V shed 3 bases and J 4 bases; nucleotides not matched to a gene: 6. The CDR3 loop spans 15 amino acids. CDR1 SGHDT and CDR2 YYEEEE come from the germline V gene. The DNA for the CDR3 is TGTGCCAGCAGCTCGCCGGGACAGGGGGAATACGAGCAGTACTTC. It specifies CASSSPGQGEYEQYF.

This CDR3 reads CASSLSGLIQPQHF. CDR3 in DNA: TGTGCCAGCAGCCTCTCGGGCCTAATTCAGCCCCAGCATTTT. This rearrangement joins TRBV21-1 to TRBJ1-5. TRBV21-1 is a pseudogene segment. The CDR3 has 14 amino acids.

As concerns this clone: It is likely a read error: a sequence one base away is far more abundant. Other DNA sequences in this sample translate to the same CDR3. This chain connects TRBV4-3 to TRBJ1-1; D is unresolved. CDR1 and CDR2 from the germline V gene are LGHNA and YSLEER. This CDR3 has 15 residues. Written as DNA, the CDR3 is TGCGCCAGCAGCCAAGTGGGCAGTCACCCCACTGAGGCTTTCTTT. It specifies CASSQVGSHPTEAFF.

This clone was found a few times. The chain combines TRBV9 with TRBJ2-7; no clear D. From germline, CDR1 is SGDLS and CDR2 YYNGEE. The CDR3 covers 14 residues. The V gene lost 0 bases and the J gene lost 2 bases, with 9 bases spanning the gap. CDR3 nucleotide sequence: TGTGCCAGCAGCGTAGTCGGATCCACCTACGAGCAGTACTTC. It encodes CASSVVGSTYEQYF.

On this clone itself: This may come from a read error, since a much larger clone is one base off. Other DNA sequences within the sample encode an identical CDR3. The gene calls are TRBV27 and TRBJ2-1; D may match TRBD1 or TRBD2 (6 bases each). Germline V lookup: CDR1 MNHEY, CDR2 SMNVEV (reference sequence). The length of the CDR3 is 19 residues. CDR3 nucleotides: TGTGCTAGCAGTTTAACCTCCCGGTTTCCGATCGAGGGGGGTGGTGAGCAGTTCTTC. Protein sequence: CASSLTSRFPIEGGGEQFF.

The chain recombines TRBV7-3 with TRBJ1-1; D remains ambiguous. Germline lookup yields CDR1 SGHTA and CDR2 FQGTGA. This CDR3 is built from 14 residues. Trimming shortened V by 2 bases and J by 8 bases, and 15 bases separated the two germline ends. The CDR3 here is CASSLAPAAREAFF. CDR3 sequence (DNA): TGTGCCAGCAGCTTAGCGCCGGCCGCCAGGGAAGCTTTCTTT.

The chain recombines TRBV6-6 with TRBJ2-5; a weak D match, TRBD1 (6 bases). Germline V CDR1 and CDR2: MNHNY, SVGAGI (reference sequence). CDR3 length equals 15 residues. Deletions cut 6 bases from V and 4 bases from J, with 18 bases between. The CDR3 loop reads CASSTVQGLAETQYF. The CDR3 DNA is TGTGCCAGCAGCACCGTACAGGGTTTGGCAGAGACCCAGTACTTC.

The rearrangement joins TRBV29-1 to TRBJ2-1; 9 nucleotides match TRBD2. Germline V gene data show CDR1 as SQVTM and CDR2 as ANQGSEA. V trimming: 0 bases; J trimming: 8 bases; junction bases outside the gene matches: 8. The CDR3 totals 15 residues. The CDR3 sequence is CSVEEGTSPGDEQFF. The CDR3 DNA reads as TGCAGCGTTGAAGAAGGGACTAGCCCAGGCGATGAGCAGTTCTTC.

As to this clone: The sample contains more than one DNA sequence encoding this CDR3. The chain joins TRBV27 to TRBJ2-7, with D possibly being TRBD1 (6 bases). In germline, CDR1 is MNHEY, CDR2 SMNVEV (reference sequence). Trimming pared 2 bases from V and 5 bases from J, leaving 16 bases between. The CDR3 sequence is 15 residues long. CDR3 sequence (DNA): TGTGCCAGCAGTTTAGGGACGGGACATACGGACGAGCAGTACTTC. It is translated as CASSLGTGHTDEQYF.

The chain has TRBV5-4 and TRBJ2-7, with 7 bases aligning to TRBD1. The CDR3 has 16 amino acids. Germline-derived CDR1 and CDR2 are SGHNT and YYREEE (reference sequence). V lost 1 base, J lost 3 bases, and 10 bases stayed unmatched. CDR3 DNA sequence: TGTGCCAGCAGCTTGTATCGCCGGGACAGACACTACGAGCAGTACTTC. The encoded protein is CASSLYRRDRHYEQYF.

The rearrangement links TRBV4-1 to TRBJ2-5; D unresolved. The J call may be faulty, since TRBJ2-7 better matches the DNA end. The CDR3 has 14 amino acids. Germline V gene lookup returns CDR1 MGHRA and CDR2 YSYEKL. The CDR3 bases are TGCGCCAGCAGCCTACAGAGGTACTCCTACGAGCAGTACTTC. As protein: CASSLQRYSYEQYF.

This chain uses TRBV19 with TRBJ1-6; TRBD1 matches at 10 bases. CDR3 length: 15 amino acids. Germline V gene sequence: CDR1 LNHDA, CDR2 SQIVND (reference sequence). V lost 5 bases to trimming and J lost 7 bases; unmatched junction nucleotides: 5. The CDR3 nucleotides are TGTGCCAGTAGTTCGACAGGGGGCGAAAATTCACCCCTCCACTTT. Translating gives CASSSTGGENSPLHF.

V usage is TRBV5-4 and J usage is TRBJ2-7; 7 nucleotides align to TRBD2. The CDR3 spans 15 residues. CDR1 and CDR2 from the germline V gene are SGHNT and YYREEE (reference sequence). Unmatched junction bases numbered 8, after V lost 4 bases and J lost 1 base. CDR3 region: CASSQGLAESYEQYF. CDR3 sequence (DNA): TGTGCCAGCAGCCAAGGCCTAGCGGAGTCCTACGAGCAGTACTTC. The entire variable domain, with the rest obtained from reference TRBV5-4 and TRBJ2-7, is as follows: ETGVTQSPTHLIKTRGQQVTLRCSSQSGHNTVSWYQQALGQGPQFIFQYYREEENGRGNFPPRFSGLQFPNYSSELNVNALELDDSALYLCASSQGLAESYEQYFGPGTRLTVT.

The V and J genes are TRBV29-1 and TRBJ1-5, with unresolved D. Deletions cut 5 bases from V and 5 bases from J, with 10 bases between. Germline V gene data show CDR1 as SQVTM and CDR2 as ANQGSEA. The CDR3 contains 12 residues. CDR3 region: CSVRSGDQPQHF. The DNA for the CDR3 is TGCAGCGTTCGGTCAGGAGATCAGCCCCAGCATTTT.

Details on this clone: It is likely a read error: a sequence one base away is far more abundant. Within the sample, other DNA sequences also encode this same CDR3. This rearrangement joins TRBV29-1 to TRBJ2-3; TRBD1 agrees at 7 bases. Germline-derived CDR1 and CDR2 are SQVTM and ANQGSEA. This CDR3 is 13 amino acids long. CDR3 amino acids: CSVEARGSDTQYF. The CDR3 DNA reads as TGCAGCGTCGAAGCCAGGGGGTCAGATACGCAGTATTTT.

This clone was counted only a few times. This chain joins TRBV5-1 and TRBJ1-2; 9 nucleotides agree with TRBD1. This CDR3 is 13 amino acids long. V lost 4 bases and J lost 9; bases outside the gene matches: 7. CDR1 and CDR2 (germline): SGHRS, YFSETQ. This CDR3 is CASSLRQGESYTF. The CDR3 DNA reads as TGCGCCAGCAGCCTCAGACAGGGGGAGAGCTACACCTTC.

This clone was counted ten times or more. The rearrangement links TRBV6-6 to TRBJ2-7; 9 bases match TRBD1. CDR3 length: 15 amino acids. With 0 bases clipped from V and 5 bases from J, the junction kept 5 bases outside the gene matches. Germline assignment: CDR1 MNHNY and CDR2 SVGAGI (reference sequence). CDR3 sequence reads: CASSYSQGARNEQYF. The DNA for the CDR3 is TGTGCCAGCAGTTACTCACAGGGGGCTAGGAACGAGCAGTACTTC.

This clone turned up a few times. This sequence joins TRBV30 and TRBJ2-5; 7 positions agree with TRBD2. This CDR3 comprises 13 residues. V trimming: 7 bases; J trimming: 5 bases; junction bases outside the gene matches: 10. From germline, CDR1 is GTSNPN and CDR2 SVGIG (reference sequence). The CDR3 spells CASRLAAGETQYF. The CDR3 region has the DNA TGTGCCTCCAGACTAGCCGCCGGGGAGACCCAGTACTTC.

The chain combines TRBV29-1 with TRBJ1-2; no clear D gene. The CDR3 runs to 11 residues. Trimming took 3 bases from V and 4 from J, leaving 6 bases between them. Germline assignment: CDR1 SQVTM and CDR2 ANQGSEA. The CDR3 region has the DNA TGCAGCGTTGAGGTCAGCTATGGCTACACCTTC. This gives the protein CSVEVSYGYTF.

V and J are TRBV11-1 and TRBJ1-6; D unclear. CDR3 length: 15 residues. Trimming stripped 5 bases from V and 3 bases from J, with 11 bases between. Per germline, CDR1 SGHAT and CDR2 FQDESV (reference sequence). The CDR3 loop reads CASSQDGDYNSPLHF. The CDR3 nucleotides are TGTGCCAGCAGCCAGGACGGAGACTATAATTCACCCCTCCACTTT. The complete variable domain, with remaining parts taken from reference TRBV11-1 and TRBJ1-6, reads EAEVAQSPRYKITEKSQAVAFWCDPISGHATLYWYRQILGQGPELLVQFQDESVVDDSQLPKDRFSAERLKGVDSTLKIQPAELGDSAMYLCASSQDGDYNSPLHFGNGTRLTVT.

V gene TRBV30 combines with J gene TRBJ2-7, with a weak D call TRBD1 (5 bases). Germline CDR1 GTSNPN, CDR2 SVGIG (reference sequence). V lost 0 bases and J 4 bases, leaving 7 bases between the germline ends. The CDR3 extends over 12 amino acids. The CDR3: CAWSVTGYEQYF. The CDR3 region has the DNA TGTGCCTGGAGTGTAACAGGTTACGAGCAGTACTTC. The whole variable domain, filled in from reference TRBV30 and TRBJ2-7, reads SQTIHQWPATLVQPVGSPLSLECTVEGTSNPNLYWYRQAAGRGLQLLFYSVGIGQISSEVPQNLSASRPQDRQFILSSKKLLLSDSGFYLCAWSVTGYEQYFGPGTRLTVT.

This clone was recorded at least ten times. This chain connects TRBV10-2 to TRBJ1-1, with D hard to call. The CDR3 is 13 amino acids. With 7 bases removed from V and 1 base from J, the gap between germline ends came to 10 bases. Per the germline V gene, CDR1 is WSHSY and CDR2 is SAAADI. The CDR3 spells CASTRSWNTEAFF. CDR3 sequence (DNA): TGCGCCAGCACTAGAAGCTGGAACACTGAAGCTTTCTTT.